This T cell receptor beta chain was sequenced for a study of T cell responses to AZD1222 COVID-19 vaccine. Concerning this clone itself: As yet, its antigen is unknown.

General observations from the study: Spike-wide coverage was observed for vaccine-associated CD4 TCRs, with dominant responses at 160-218 and 743-854. Reports say nearly half of spike-specific TCRs go after unmutated variant regions. AZD1222 recipients seropositive at baseline numbered only six or seven. After the peak T cell response, and only then, were repertoires sampled.

The germline CDR1 and CDR2 sequences are SGDLS and YYNGEE. The V and J ends lost 3 bases and 2 bases respectively, with 7 bases between them. There are 13 residues in the CDR3. Measured with immunoSEQ multiplex PCR; TCRdb has only the in-frame clones, and not every one. The sample has approximately 110,000 clones, 70% to 90% seen once. The receptor was derived from an adult in good health. This sample comprised peripheral blood, obtained on day 0 of AZD1222 vaccination. The chain links TRBV9 to TRBJ2-3; D is undetermined. The CDR3 is CASSEQNTDTQYF. The CDR3 DNA is TGTGCCAGCAGCGAGCAAAACACAGATACGCAGTATTTT. Complete variable domain (other parts from reference TRBV9 and TRBJ2-3): DSGVTQTPKHLITATGQRVTLRCSPRSGDLSVYWYQQSLDQGLQFLIQYYNGEERAKGNILERFSAQQFPDLHSELNLSSLELGDSALYFCASSEQNTDTQYFGPGTRLTVL.